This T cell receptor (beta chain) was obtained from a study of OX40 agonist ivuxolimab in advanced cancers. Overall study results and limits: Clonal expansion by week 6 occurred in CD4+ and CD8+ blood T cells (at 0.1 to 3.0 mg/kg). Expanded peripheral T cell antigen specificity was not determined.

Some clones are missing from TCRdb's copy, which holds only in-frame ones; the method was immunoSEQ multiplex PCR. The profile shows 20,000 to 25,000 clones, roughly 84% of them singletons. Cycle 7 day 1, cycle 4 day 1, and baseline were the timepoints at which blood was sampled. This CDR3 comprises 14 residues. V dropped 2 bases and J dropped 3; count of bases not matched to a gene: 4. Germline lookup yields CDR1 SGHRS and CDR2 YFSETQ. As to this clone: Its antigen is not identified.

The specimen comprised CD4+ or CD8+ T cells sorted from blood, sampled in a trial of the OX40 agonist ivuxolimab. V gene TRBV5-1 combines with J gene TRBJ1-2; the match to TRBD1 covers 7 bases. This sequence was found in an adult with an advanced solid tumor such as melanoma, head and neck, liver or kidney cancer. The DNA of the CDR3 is TGCGCCAGCAGCTTAAGCACAGGGGACTATGGCTACACCTTC. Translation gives CASSLSTGDYGYTF.